Listed here are 22 T cell receptor beta chains from one sample, sequenced in a study of T-cell memory formation after mild COVID-19. TCRdb called the 5' RACE reads again in MiXCR, with one record for every CDR3 protein. The sample comprises over 500,000 distinct CDR3 sequences, approximately 15% of which are singletons, and 8.1% rests with the top ten. The sample taken for sequencing was PBMCs or a T cell subset sorted from them (not recorded which). These receptor sequences come from an adult woman who had mild COVID-19 (a few samples of this study predate the infection). Cell type and time point are not known.

The V call is TRBV19, the J call TRBJ2-5; D uncertain. The CDR3 extends over 13 amino acids. Between the trimmed V and J ends, which lost 5 bases and 4 bases, there was a span of 11 bases. Germline CDR1 is LNHDA and CDR2 is SQIVND (reference sequence). This CDR3 is CASSQRLGETQYF. The CDR3 nucleotides are TGTGCCAGTAGTCAAAGACTGGGAGAGACCCAGTACTTC.

This chain connects TRBV2 to TRBJ1-1; 10 bases match TRBD1. The CDR3 has 16 residues. Germline V lookup: CDR1 SNHLY, CDR2 FYNNEI. The V gene end was trimmed by 1 base and the J gene end by 3 bases; junction bases not matched to a gene: 5. DNA for the CDR3: TGTGCCAGCAGTGAAGGGGACAGGGGATGGTACACTGAAGCTTTCTTT. As protein: CASSEGDRGWYTEAFF.

This clonotype was seen only a few times. The chain recombines TRBV7-9 with TRBJ1-6; no firm D call. The V end lost 5 bases, the J end lost 0 bases, and 14 bases lay between the germline ends. This CDR3 has 17 amino acids. Germline CDR1 SEHNR, CDR2 FQNEAQ (reference sequence). DNA for the CDR3: TGTGCCAGCAGCGAAACCGGGATGAGCTCCTATAATTCACCCCTCCACTTT. Amino acids: CASSETGMSSYNSPLHF.

There are a few counts of this clonotype. J is TRBJ1-1 and V is TRBV12-3 or TRBV12-4; tentatively, D is TRBD1 (5 bases). CDR3 length: 13 amino acids. Deletions cut 1 base from V and 4 bases from J, with 7 bases between. CDR3 sequence reads: CASSLGGTTEAFF. As DNA, the CDR3 is TGTGCCAGCAGTTTAGGGGGGACCACTGAAGCTTTCTTT.

The chain joins TRBV7-9 to TRBJ2-2; D is perhaps TRBD1 or TRBD2 (5 bases each). With 7 bases removed from V and 4 bases from J, the gap between germline ends came to 10 bases. This CDR3 comprises 13 residues. Germline V gives CDR1 SEHNR, CDR2 FQNEAQ (reference sequence). The DNA of the CDR3 is TGTGCCAGCAACGGGGCCATCACCGGGGAGCTGTTTTTT. Its protein is CASNGAITGELFF. The full variable domain, rest sourced from reference TRBV7-9 and TRBJ2-2, is DTGVSQNPRHKITKRGQNVTFRCDPISEHNRLYWYRQTLGQGPEFLTYFQNEAQLEKSRLLSDRFSAERPKGSFSTLEIQRTEQGDSAMYLCASNGAITGELFFGEGSRLTVL.

This sequence joins TRBV7-2 and TRBJ2-5; TRBD1 might be the D (5 bases). The CDR3 is 15 amino acids. Germline V CDR1 and CDR2: SGHTA, FQGNSA. The V gene lost 3 bases and the J gene lost 1 base, with 12 bases spanning the gap. The CDR3 spells CASSFPDNFQETQYF. For the CDR3, the DNA is TGTGCCAGCAGCTTTCCGGACAATTTCCAAGAGACCCAGTACTTC. Full variable domain (outside the CDR3, taken from reference TRBV7-2 and TRBJ2-5): GAGVSQSPSNKVTEKGKDVELRCDPISGHTALYWYRQSLGQGLEFLIYFQGNSAPDKSGLPSDRFSAERTGGSVSTLTIQRTQQEDSAVYLCASSFPDNFQETQYFGPGTRLLVL.

This chain links TRBV30 with TRBJ1-5; 10 bases line up with TRBD1. Germline V CDR1 and CDR2: GTSNPN, SVGIG (reference sequence). The V and J ends lost 5 bases and 5 bases, in that order; junction bases with no gene match: 6. The CDR3 consists of 14 residues. The CDR3 spells CAWCDGTGDQPQHF. In nucleotides, the CDR3 is TGTGCCTGGTGTGATGGGACAGGGGATCAGCCCCAGCATTTT.

The V and J genes are TRBV18 and TRBJ1-1; D is ambiguous. The CDR3 is 12 residues long. Germline CDR1 is KGHSH and CDR2 is LQKENI. V shed 3 bases and J shed 5 bases, with 7 bases lying between them. CDR3 protein: CASSPSRTEAFF. The CDR3 DNA reads TGTGCCAGCTCACCTTCGAGGACTGAAGCTTTCTTT.

The chain employs TRBV20-1 and TRBJ2-1; no reliable D call. V was cut by 6 bases and J by 9 bases, with 12 bases left in between. Germline V gene sequence: CDR1 DFQATT, CDR2 SNEGSKA (reference sequence). The CDR3 length is 11 residues. CDR3 bases: TGCAGTGCCAAATTCACTGGTGAGCAGTTCTTC. Residues: CSAKFTGEQFF.

The rearrangement joins TRBV4-1 to TRBJ1-1, with 7 bases lining up with TRBD1. Germline CDR1 MGHRA, CDR2 YSYEKL. The CDR3 is made up of 14 amino acids. The V gene end was trimmed by 4 bases and the J gene end by 3 bases; junction bases not matched to a gene: 5. The CDR3 nucleotides read TGCGCCAGCAGCCTATCCACAGGGGACACTGAAGCTTTCTTT. Its protein product is CASSLSTGDTEAFF.

This clonotype was seen a handful of times. CDR3 sequence (DNA): TGTGCCAGCAGCCAAGATCAGAGAAGAAACTACGAGCAGTACTTC. Its translation is CASSQDQRRNYEQYF. This chain connects TRBV3-1 to TRBJ2-7, with unresolved D. V lost 0 bases to trimming and J lost 3 bases, with 12 bases between them. The CDR3 spans 15 residues. Looked up from germline, CDR1 is LGHDT and CDR2 is YNNKEL (reference sequence).

This rearrangement joins TRBV9 to TRBJ2-3; a weak D match, TRBD2 (6 bases). The CDR3 is 15 residues long. Germline loops: CDR1 SGDLS, CDR2 YYNGEE. V lost 2 bases and J lost 3, with 13 bases in between. CDR3 sequence (DNA): TGTGCCAGCAGCGTTGGCGGGATGATTACAGATACGCAGTATTTT. The encoded protein is CASSVGGMITDTQYF.

The CDR3 coding sequence is TGTGCCAGCAGCTTATTGGATTTTCAAGAGACCCAGTACTTC. Amino acids: CASSLLDFQETQYF. V usage is TRBV7-9 and J usage is TRBJ2-5; D is unresolved. Germline assignment: CDR1 SEHNR and CDR2 FQNEAQ (reference sequence). V lost 2 bases and J 2 bases, leaving 9 bases between the germline ends. The CDR3 extends over 14 amino acids.

In this sample, this clonotype turned up a few times. This chain links TRBV6-6 with TRBJ2-5; TRBD1 is a possible D gene (6 bases). Trimming pared 6 bases from V and 4 bases from J, leaving 12 bases between. The CDR3 extends over 13 amino acids. Per the germline V gene, CDR1 is MNHNY and CDR2 is SVGAGI (reference sequence). The CDR3 DNA follows: TGTGCCAGCAGAAAACAGGGAACAGAGACCCAGTACTTC. It specifies CASRKQGTETQYF.

The chain carries TRBV7-2 and TRBJ2-7, with 11 bases identical to TRBD1. V gave up 5 bases and J gave up 5 bases; unmatched junction bases: 11. CDR3 size: 16 residues. Germline V CDR1 and CDR2: SGHTA, FQGNSA. Here the CDR3 DNA reads TGTGCCAGCAGCCTACAAGGACAGGGGGCAGCAGACGAGCAGTACTTC. It translates to CASSLQGQGAADEQYF.

This clonotype was observed a few times. This chain joins TRBV4-1 and TRBJ2-6, with D possibly TRBD2 on 5 matching bases. In germline, CDR1 is MGHRA, CDR2 YSYEKL. V lost 2 bases, J lost 2 bases, and 13 bases lay in between. This CDR3 contains 17 residues. The CDR3 DNA is TGCGCCAGCAGCCAAACGGGATATTTTCCTGGGGCCAACGTCCTGACTTTC. Protein: CASSQTGYFPGANVLTF.

This clonotype was observed a handful of times. The chain uses TRBV5-1 and TRBJ2-2; tentatively, D is TRBD1 (5 bases). Between the trimmed V and J ends, which lost 4 bases and 1 base, there was a span of 11 bases. This CDR3 contains 15 residues. CDR1 and CDR2 from the germline V gene are SGHRS and YFSETQ. DNA for the CDR3: TGCGCCAGCAGCGGCAGGGCCGGGAACACCGGGGAGCTGTTTTTT. It is translated as CASSGRAGNTGELFF. Full variable domain (missing parts from reference TRBV5-1 and TRBJ2-2): KAGVTQTPRYLIKTRGQQVTLSCSPISGHRSVSWYQQTPGQGLQFLFEYFSETQRNKGNFPGRFSGRQFSNSRSEMNVSTLELGDSALYLCASSGRAGNTGELFFGEGSRLTVL.

The V and J genes are TRBV4-2 and TRBJ1-1; D is unclear. The CDR3 runs to 15 residues. CDR1 LGHNA and CDR2 YNFKEQ come from the germline V gene. Trimming stripped 0 bases from V and 3 bases from J, with 11 bases between. CDR3 DNA sequence: TGTGCCAGCAGCCAAGAATTAAGGACGGACACTGAAGCTTTCTTT. The encoded protein is CASSQELRTDTEAFF.

This clonotype has more than one count but fewer than ten. The chain is built from TRBV5-1 and TRBJ2-5, with 9 bases fitting TRBD2. The junction had 9 bases not matched to a gene; V was cut back by 0 bases and J by 3 bases. Germline V CDR1 and CDR2: SGHRS, YFSETQ. The CDR3 runs 17 residues. For the CDR3, the DNA is TGCGCCAGCAGCTTGGTACCAAGCGGGAGGTGGGAAGAGACCCAGTACTTC. Its protein is CASSLVPSGRWEETQYF.

The chain combines TRBV7-6 with TRBJ2-3, with 10 bases that match TRBD1. V dropped 4 bases and J dropped 3; count of bases not matched to a gene: 13. The germline V gene encodes CDR1 SGHVS and CDR2 FNYEAQ. This CDR3 is built from 18 residues. CDR3 residues: CASSSDRGQRRQTDTQYF. CDR3 DNA: TGTGCCAGCAGCTCAGACAGGGGGCAAAGACGGCAAACAGATACGCAGTATTTT.

This clonotype occurred a few times. This chain joins TRBV18 and TRBJ2-1; unclear D gene. This CDR3 has 16 residues. Germline CDR1 is KGHSH and CDR2 is LQKENI. V was clipped by 3 bases and J by 0 bases, with 12 bases between them. CDR3 protein: CASSPRQTSSYNEQFF. CDR3 in DNA: TGTGCCAGCTCACCCCGGCAGACGAGCTCCTACAATGAGCAGTTCTTC.

A few counts support this clonotype. This chain joins TRBV7-9 and TRBJ2-7, with 9 bases that match TRBD2. The CDR3 contains 16 residues. The V and J ends lost 4 bases and 5 bases, in that order; junction bases with no gene match: 12. The germline V gene has CDR1 SEHNR and CDR2 FQNEAQ (reference sequence). CDR3 coding DNA: TGTGCCAGCAGCTCCCCGGCGGGGGGGAGGAGCGACGAGCAGTACTTC. Amino acids: CASSSPAGGRSDEQYF.